One sample yielded the 11 T cell receptor beta chains listed below, sequenced in a study of blood T cell repertoires in COVID-19. Produced via immunoSEQ multiplex PCR; TCRdb's table is partial and in-frame only. The sample carries approximately 300,000 clones, roughly nine tenths recorded once. The specimen was PBMCs or T cells enriched from blood (not recorded which). These receptors originate from a man aged 55 to 70 who had recovered from COVID-19.

The V gene is TRBV24-1, the J gene TRBJ2-5; 8 nucleotides agree with TRBD1. The CDR3 has 16 amino acids. Per the germline V gene, CDR1 is KGHDR and CDR2 is SFDVKD. V trimming: 5 bases; J trimming: 1 base; junction bases outside the gene matches: 8. The CDR3 reads CATSAPGDRFQETQYF. Here the CDR3 DNA reads TGTGCCACCAGTGCTCCGGGGGACAGGTTCCAAGAGACCCAGTACTTC.

J is TRBJ1-1 and V is TRBV5-4; maybe TRBD1 (5 bases). Germline CDR1 and CDR2: SGHNT and YYREEE (reference sequence). V was shortened by 0 bases and J by 5 bases, with 11 bases between the two germline ends. CDR3 length: 14 amino acids. In DNA, the CDR3 is TGTGCCAGCAGCTTGGCTGGGGGAGGGACTGAAGCTTTCTTT. Translated: CASSLAGGGTEAFF. Using reference TRBV5-4 and TRBJ1-1 for the parts outside the CDR3, the full variable domain is ETGVTQSPTHLIKTRGQQVTLRCSSQSGHNTVSWYQQALGQGPQFIFQYYREEENGRGNFPPRFSGLQFPNYSSELNVNALELDDSALYLCASSLAGGGTEAFFGQGTRLTVV.

The chain carries TRBV27 and TRBJ1-1, with D perhaps matching TRBD1 (5 bases). The CDR3 is made up of 16 amino acids. Germline CDR1 and CDR2: MNHEY and SMNVEV (reference sequence). The V and J ends lost 6 bases and 5 bases respectively, with 22 bases between them. CDR3 sequence: CASSRRGGSLQTEAFF. DNA for the CDR3: TGTGCCAGCAGCAGGCGGGGGGGTAGTTTGCAGACTGAAGCTTTCTTT.

The CDR3 here is CASSPRAPETQYF. The CDR3 DNA follows: TGTGCCAGCTCACCACGGGCTCCAGAGACCCAGTACTTC. The chain employs TRBV18 and TRBJ2-5; D is unclear. Trimming left V 1 base short and J 4 bases short, with 7 bases between. This CDR3 region has 13 residues. Germline CDR1 and CDR2: KGHSH and LQKENI.

The chain couples TRBV4-1 to TRBJ1-2; tentatively, D is TRBD1 (6 bases). The germline V and J ends were trimmed by 0 bases and 3 bases, with 8 bases remaining between them. Germline V gene sequence: CDR1 MGHRA, CDR2 YSYEKL. The CDR3 loop spans 14 amino acids. DNA of the CDR3: TGCGCCAGCAGCCAAGATCCAGGGGACTATGGCTACACCTTC. This gives the protein CASSQDPGDYGYTF.

This clone was recorded only once. V is TRBV11-2 and J is TRBJ2-3; D might be TRBD1 (5 bases). Germline V CDR1 and CDR2: SGHAT, FQNNGV. This CDR3 spans 17 amino acids. The V gene lost 1 base and the J gene lost 1 base, with 15 bases spanning the gap. Here the CDR3 DNA reads TGTGCCAGCAGCTTAGTTGGGCAGGGTGTGCGCACAGATACGCAGTATTTT. It translates to CASSLVGQGVRTDTQYF. The full variable domain, with the rest looked up from reference TRBV11-2 and TRBJ2-3, is EAGVAQSPRYKIIEKRQSVAFWCNPISGHATLYWYQQILGQGPKLLIQFQNNGVVDDSQLPKDRFSAERLKGVDSTLKIQPAKLEDSAVYLCASSLVGQGVRTDTQYFGPGTRLTVL.

V and J are TRBV28 and TRBJ1-2; D remains ambiguous. Trimming stripped 3 bases from V and 4 bases from J, with 9 bases between. Looked up from germline, CDR1 is MDHEN and CDR2 is SYDVKM. The CDR3 contains 13 residues. CDR3 bases: TGTGCCAGCAGTTTTACACAGCTCTATGGCTACACCTTC. Encoded protein: CASSFTQLYGYTF.

The rearrangement joins TRBV7-3 to TRBJ2-5, with 8 bases that match TRBD1. CDR3 size: 14 residues. Looked up from germline, CDR1 is SGHTA and CDR2 is FQGTGA. Trimming took 5 bases from V and 4 from J; bases not matched to a gene: 6. CDR3 region: CASSVDRAAETQYF. The CDR3 region has the DNA TGTGCCAGCAGCGTGGACAGGGCCGCAGAGACCCAGTACTTC.

The chain carries TRBV9 and TRBJ2-3; maybe TRBD1 (6 bases). V lost 0 bases and J lost 0, with 8 bases in between. The CDR3 has 15 amino acids. Germline V lookup: CDR1 SGDLS, CDR2 YYNGEE. The CDR3 sequence is CASSVGQASTDTQYF. CDR3 DNA sequence: TGTGCCAGCAGCGTAGGACAGGCGAGCACAGATACGCAGTATTTT.

As regards this clone: This sample includes further DNA sequences coding for the same CDR3. This rearrangement joins TRBV28 to TRBJ1-2; tentative D call: TRBD1 (6 bases). In germline, CDR1 is MDHEN, CDR2 SYDVKM. The CDR3 consists of 12 residues. Trimming removed 7 bases at V and 5 bases at J, with 11 bases between. The CDR3 coding sequence is TGTGCCAGCACTACAGGGAGTTATGGCTACACCTTC. Translated: CASTTGSYGYTF.

V gene TRBV6-4 combines with J gene TRBJ2-3; 14 nucleotides align to TRBD2. The V gene's germline CDR1 is MRHNA and CDR2 SNTAGT. V trimming: 0 bases; J trimming: 5 bases; junction bases outside the gene matches: 7. The CDR3 runs to 18 residues. CDR3 DNA: TGTGCCAGCAGTGACTCAAAGGGACTAGCGGGAGCAAGAGATACGCAGTATTTT. It specifies CASSDSKGLAGARDTQYF.